These T cell receptor beta chains were read from a single sample in a study of human T cells and chemical hapten exposure. TCRdb re-called the RACE reads with MiXCR, one entry per CDR3 protein. The sample yields a few hundred thousand distinct CDR3 sequences, nearly 6.5% seen once. This sample comprised whole blood, obtained in connection with sensitization to the hapten diphenylcyclopropenone (DPC). The receptors come from a woman aged 18 to 35 with alopecia areata. Some clones in this sample may be carry-over from other donors' samples. CDR3s include the opening cysteine and the closing phenylalanine or tryptophan. A D gene is named only where the DNA matches it firmly.

v_call,d_call,cdr3_aa
TRBV3-1,NA,CASSQDRAGVAEAFF
TRBV5-1,NA,CASAEFGGSYNEQFF
TRBV6-5,NA,CASSYLRAHEQFF
TRBV20-1,TRBD2,CSAPWVSGSNNEQFF
TRBV6-5,NA,CASSYSKARFGRNTEAFF
TRBV7-9,NA,CASSFPATGAPNGYTF
TRBV5-1,NA,CASSLDRGVSTDTQYF
TRBV2,TRBD1,CASTPGTGNQPQHF
TRBV10-3,TRBD1,CAITPGTGGTDEQFF
TRBV7-2,NA,CASSQPGPTDTQYF
TRBV7-2,NA,CASRELTGGPTDTQYF
TRBV4-2,TRBD1,CASSQGTGESNEQFF
TRBV20-1,NA,CSAVAAGRGGYTEAFF
TRBV11-2,NA,CASSGRDVLNSPLHF
TRBV18,TRBD1,CASSPGQGDSYGYTF
TRBV27,TRBD2,CASSRWPKTSGGAIAGSGANVLTF
TRBV3-1,NA,CASSPSGFDNEQFF
TRBV20-1,NA,CSAGVWGRGQPQHF
TRBV20-1,NA,CSAPRRQTQETQYF
TRBV6-1,NA,CASSEYSGETQYF
TRBV20-1,TRBD1,CSATDRGSDVEEKLFF
TRBV3-1,NA,CASSPARGAGTDTQYF
TRBV12-3/TRBV12-4,TRBD2,CASSSTSGGAVDTQYF
TRBV11-2,NA,CASSLAIPVPGTKEETQYF
TRBV23-1,TRBD2,CASRPPTSGAANTQYF
TRBV6-1,NA,CASSEGLETGELFF
TRBV6-5,NA,CASSYGVGGTEAFF
TRBV5-6,NA,CASSLGASYNSPLHF
TRBV5-1,NA,CASSLVIASTDTQYF
TRBV28,NA,CASSFAGTGELFF
TRBV7-6,TRBD1,CASSGRTGLHNEQFF
TRBV3-1,TRBD2,CASTLAGPTRPGELFF
TRBV14,TRBD1,CASSLLGTGPYEQYF
TRBV7-8,TRBD1,CASSLEVQGHSNQPQHF
TRBV9,NA,CASSAQNDQYYEQYF
TRBV5-1,NA,CASSPTTGHQEKLFF
TRBV9,NA,CASSVGAAGLNTEAFF
TRBV7-9,TRBD1,CASSLEGRGPGDTQYF
TRBV13,NA,CASSLGGGPHQPQHF
TRBV7-7,NA,CASRISGHTGELFF
TRBV25-1,TRBD1,CASSVMDRGLHEQYF
TRBV14,NA,CASSQTGLGYTF
TRBV5-1,NA,CASSGDSDTQYF
TRBV20-1,TRBD2,CSARASGVDHEQYF
TRBV10-3,TRBD1,CAISADRDFSGNTIYF
TRBV13,TRBD1,CASSLVLRQGADIQYF
TRBV27,NA,CASRMGGSPDTQYF
TRBV3-1,NA,CASSQVGGHYGYTF
TRBV12-3/TRBV12-4,NA,CASSLGDRNLEKLFF
TRBV7-8,NA,CASSLVTGSTDEQYF
TRBV7-2,NA,CASSLQGVAEAFF
TRBV3-1,TRBD1,CASSQMGQFYEQYF
TRBV6-5,NA,CASSPTGLSGNTIYF
TRBV27,TRBD1,CASSQNPTGVSDGYTF
TRBV7-9,NA,CASSLGWGFMNTEAFF
TRBV7-2,NA,CASSKRGGDGYTF
TRBV7-7,NA,CASSADGPYNEQFF